This T cell receptor beta chain was identified in a study of CD8+ T cells in alopecia areata (dated by TCRdb to the late 2010s). The study in broad terms: The treated patients, all with moderate-to-severe alopecia areata, were enrolled in an open-label pilot trial of oral tofacitinib given at 5 to 10 mg twice daily. Patients received tofacitinib for 6 to 18 months and were then followed off drug for 6 months to check for delayed response and recurrence. RNA was obtained with the PAXgene miRNA kit for fixed scalp, the miRNeasy kit for PBMCs, and the RNeasy kit for mouse skin. Human TCRbeta sequencing covered scalp tissue and sorted CD4+ and CD8+ peripheral blood T cells from patchy and totalis/universalis alopecia areata patients and healthy controls. Tofacitinib-treated patients had biopsies at baseline and at 4 and 24 weeks of treatment, with a later scalp biopsy in several patients. Scalp clonality was compared among normal scalp (n=4), patchy alopecia areata scalp (n=8), and alopecia totalis/universalis scalp (n=8). The study used high-throughput TCRbeta sequencing to examine T cell clonal expansion in alopecia areata, in both the C3H/HeJ mouse model and human patients. immunoSEQ multiplex PCR using 35 Vbeta forward primers and 13 Jbeta reverse primers was used to amplify TCRbeta CDR3 regions.

Points on this clone: The clone's antigen remains unknown. The input lacks base qualities; no much larger clone sits a single base away.

Preparation of the library involved the immunoSEQ multiplex PCR assay. For TCR sequencing, RNA was extracted from every sample and reverse transcribed into cDNA to serve as template. SuperScript III was used for first-strand cDNA synthesis, primed with a 2:1 mix of oligo-dT and random hexamers. A synthetic immune receptor repertoire was used to assess amplification bias, and residual bias was removed computationally. The authors processed their data as follows. Raw reads were preprocessed to remove errors, and CDR3 was defined by IMGT conventions from the conserved cysteine to phenylalanine. Clonality was computed as 1 minus the Shannon entropy, with the entropy normalized by log2 of the number of productive unique TCRs. Scalp TCRbeta sequences were cross-referenced with sorted blood CD4 and CD8 repertoires so that the CD4 or CD8 identity of scalp clones could be inferred. TCRdb limited this immuneACCESS table to in-frame rearrangements with V and J called. A share of clones is missing; checked studies link under half to unresolved V genes, and the rest is unexplained. V and J calls plus clone size are reproduced from that table; the DNA served to infer D and trimming. The sample contains some 56,000 clones, around 96% of them found a single time. The top ten hold approximately 24% of the sample.

Results and caveats for the whole study, not just this receptor: Compared with normal scalp, lesional scalp, particularly in alopecia totalis/universalis, had higher clonality and more expanded CD8+ clones, which suggests antigenic drive. Scalp TCR repertoire analysis is complicated because resident alphabeta T cells in normal human skin are also sequenced, whereas mouse skin is dominated by gammadelta T cells. Shared TCR sequences between patients were less evident than in mice, which may be partly attributable to HLA diversity in the patient population.

What this sample's time point label stands for: baseline before oral tofacitinib. Lesional scalp punch biopsies and peripheral blood were collected from alopecia areata patients. PBMCs were separated by density centrifugation and stained for CD3, CD4 and CD8, after which CD4+ and CD8+ T cells were sorted on a FACSAria. The sample was CD8+ T cells sorted from blood, taken at week 0. The TCR comes from a human donor with alopecia areata.

This receptor has the CDR3 CASSLRQVPETQYF. The nucleotides are TGTGCCAGCAGCCTCCGACAGGTACCAGAGACCCAGTACTTC. The chain is assembled from TRBV14 and TRBJ2-5; the D segment could be TRBD1, given 6 matching bases. CDR1 and CDR2, looked up from the germline V gene, are SGHDN and FVKESK. The V end loses 4 bases and the J end loses 4 bases, and a stretch of 13 bases separates them. The CDR3 sequence holds 14 residues, the cysteine and phenylalanine included. Kept here is only the CDR3 DNA, which spans 42 bases and is read in frame from base 1. Joined to the reference TRBV14 and TRBJ2-5 proteins, this CDR3 gives the full variable domain: EAGVTQFPSHSVIEKGQTVTLRCDPISGHDNLYWYRRVMGKEIKFLLHFVKESKQDESGMPNNRFLAERTGGTYSTLKVQPAELEDSGVYFCASSLRQVPETQYFGPGTRLLVL.